Listed here are 13 T cell receptor beta chains from one sample, sequenced in a study of blood T cells in healthy people across ages. A second PCR, run for roughly 6 to 11 cycles, used a sample-barcoded 5' primer plus a J-beta primer mix. MiXCR, applied by TCRdb to the 5' RACE reads, yields one record per CDR3 protein. This sample yields about 500,000 distinct CDR3 sequences, of which around 24% are seen a single time; 7.5% to 9% belongs to the top ten. These data also formed part of another study, on T cells of mothers and their children.

Sequenced: blood. These receptors originate from a boy aged 5-17 years in good health.

The rearrangement joins TRBV3-1 to TRBJ2-2; 8 nucleotides align to TRBD2. With V trimmed by 2 bases and J by 6 bases, 11 bases remained unmatched. The germline CDR1 and CDR2 sequences are LGHDT and YNNKEL (reference sequence). The CDR3 has 17 amino acids. CDR3 sequence reads: CASSQRVGSGGAGELFF. The CDR3 DNA reads as TGTGCCAGCAGCCAAAGGGTAGGAAGCGGGGGTGCCGGGGAGCTGTTTTTT.

The chain recombines TRBV7-9 with TRBJ2-5, with TRBD2 as a possible D gene (7 bases). V lost 5 bases to trimming and J lost 2 bases, with 15 bases between them. This CDR3 has 15 amino acids. Per the germline V gene, CDR1 is SEHNR and CDR2 is FQNEAQ (reference sequence). This CDR3 is CASSKTGGGQETQYF. CDR3 DNA: TGTGCCAGCAGCAAGACGGGGGGCGGTCAAGAGACCCAGTACTTC.

This clonotype was counted between two and nine times. The chain couples TRBV27 to TRBJ2-1; TRBD2 matches 16 bases. Germline CDR1 reads MNHEY; CDR2 reads SMNVEV (reference sequence). The CDR3 loop spans 15 amino acids. J was trimmed by 8 bases and V by 4 bases; bases with no gene match: 2. DNA of the CDR3: TGTGCCAGCAGTTGGGGGACTAGCGGGAGGGATGAGCAGTTCTTC. Protein sequence: CASSWGTSGRDEQFF.

This clonotype occurred a few times. The chain combines TRBV7-2 with TRBJ1-5, with 7 bases lining up with TRBD1. This CDR3 has 14 residues. The V and J ends lost 4 bases and 4 bases, in that order; junction bases with no gene match: 4. Germline assignment: CDR1 SGHTA and CDR2 FQGNSA. CDR3 residues: CASSSDRVNQPQHF. The CDR3 region has the DNA TGTGCCAGCAGCTCTGACAGGGTGAATCAGCCCCAGCATTTT.

The CDR3 nucleotides read TGCAGTGCTAGAGAGCCCGGGACTAGTAATGGCTACGAGCAGTACTTC. Amino acid sequence: CSAREPGTSNGYEQYF. The chain joins TRBV20-1 to TRBJ2-7; TRBD2 matches 8 bases. There are 16 residues in the CDR3. Germline values: CDR1 DFQATT, CDR2 SNEGSKA (reference sequence). The V segment lost 0 bases and the J segment 3 bases; nucleotides outside the gene matches: 10.

The chain's CDR3 is CATSDFRLRTDTQYF. The CDR3 coding sequence is TGTGCCACCAGTGATTTTCGTCTTCGCACAGATACGCAGTATTTT. The chain is built from TRBV24-1 and TRBJ2-3; no reliable D call. The germline V gene encodes CDR1 KGHDR and CDR2 SFDVKD. This CDR3 is 15 amino acids long. Between the trimmed V and J ends, which lost 1 base and 1 base, there was a span of 8 bases.

V is TRBV4-1 and J is TRBJ2-6; perhaps TRBD2 as D (5 bases). V lost 5 bases and J 0 bases, leaving 20 bases between the germline ends. Germline V gene data show CDR1 as MGHRA and CDR2 as YSYEKL. This CDR3 has 19 residues. CDR3 in DNA: TGCGCCAGCAGCAAAACCCCCGGCGGACTGAGCTCTGGGGCCAACGTCCTGACTTTC. It is translated as CASSKTPGGLSSGANVLTF.

The chain joins TRBV7-9 to TRBJ1-1; weak D call: TRBD1 (5 bases). V lost 5 bases to trimming and J lost 1 base, with 23 bases between them. The CDR3 contains 18 residues. Germline V gene lookup returns CDR1 SEHNR and CDR2 FQNEAQ (reference sequence). The DNA of the CDR3 is TGTGCCAGCAGCCTGGGGCGGGGGACCGGGAGCCCGAACACTGAAGCTTTCTTT. Its translation is CASSLGRGTGSPNTEAFF.

This clonotype was seen only a few times. V and J are TRBV7-9 and TRBJ2-7; D not resolved. Germline assignment: CDR1 SEHNR and CDR2 FQNEAQ (reference sequence). The CDR3 extends over 13 amino acids. V lost 5 bases to trimming and J lost 4 bases, with 12 bases between them. CDR3 sequence: CASSPPAGYEQYF. DNA for the CDR3: TGTGCCAGCAGCCCCCCAGCCGGATACGAGCAGTACTTC. Variable domain in full (rest from reference TRBV7-9 and TRBJ2-7): DTGVSQNPRHKITKRGQNVTFRCDPISEHNRLYWYRQTLGQGPEFLTYFQNEAQLEKSRLLSDRFSAERPKGSFSTLEIQRTEQGDSAMYLCASSPPAGYEQYFGPGTRLTVT.

J is TRBJ1-1 and V is TRBV4-1; 7 nucleotides align to TRBD1. The CDR3 is 16 amino acids. CDR1 is MGHRA, CDR2 YSYEKL, per germline. After removal of 0 bases from V and 0 bases from J, the junction contained 4 bases not matched to a gene. This CDR3 reads CASSQDGTAMNTEAFF. In nucleotides, the CDR3 is TGCGCCAGCAGCCAAGATGGGACAGCTATGAACACTGAAGCTTTCTTT.

The chain has TRBV7-3 and TRBJ2-1, with a tentative D call TRBD1 (6 bases). The CDR3 length is 15 residues. Trimming took 5 bases from V and 0 from J, leaving 11 bases between them. In germline, CDR1 is SGHTA, CDR2 FQGTGA. CDR3 bases: TGTGCCAGCAGCCGGGGACACAGCTCCTACAATGAGCAGTTCTTC. Amino acids: CASSRGHSSYNEQFF.

The chain links TRBV7-9 to TRBJ2-5, with TRBD2 matching over 9 bases. TRBJ2-1 explains the end of the DNA better; the J call may be wrong. Germline values: CDR1 SEHNR, CDR2 FQNEAQ (reference sequence). CDR3 length equals 16 residues. The CDR3, as DNA: TGTGCCAGCAGCTTAGCGCCTAGCGGGAAGAGGTATGAGCAGTTCTTC. It specifies CASSLAPSGKRYEQFF.

The rearrangement links TRBV6-2 or TRBV6-3 to TRBJ2-1; 8 bases are shared with TRBD2. Trimming cost V 4 bases and J 5 bases; bases outside gene matches: 4. Germline values: CDR1 MNHEY, CDR2 SVGEGT. This CDR3 comprises 14 residues. CDR3: CASSSLAGHNEQFF. CDR3 nucleotides: TGTGCCAGCAGTTCTCTAGCGGGCCACAATGAGCAGTTCTTC.